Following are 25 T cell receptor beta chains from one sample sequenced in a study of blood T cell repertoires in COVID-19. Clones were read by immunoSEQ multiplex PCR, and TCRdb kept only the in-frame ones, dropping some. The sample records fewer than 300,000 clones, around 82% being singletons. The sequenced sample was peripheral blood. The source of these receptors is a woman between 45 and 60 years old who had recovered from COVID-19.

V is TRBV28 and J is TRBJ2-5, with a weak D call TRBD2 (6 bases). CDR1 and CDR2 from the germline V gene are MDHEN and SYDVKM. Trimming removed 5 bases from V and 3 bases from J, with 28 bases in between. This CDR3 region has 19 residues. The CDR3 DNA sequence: TGTGCCAGCAGTCCGGGACTCCCGGCGGACACGGGGTTGGAAGAGACCCAGTACTTC. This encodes CASSPGLPADTGLEETQYF.

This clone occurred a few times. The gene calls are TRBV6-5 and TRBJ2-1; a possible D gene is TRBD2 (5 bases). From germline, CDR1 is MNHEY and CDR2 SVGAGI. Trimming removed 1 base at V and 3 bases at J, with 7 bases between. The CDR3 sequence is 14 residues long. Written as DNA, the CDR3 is TGTGCCAGCAGTTACTACCGGGACTACAATGAGCAGTTCTTC. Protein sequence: CASSYYRDYNEQFF.

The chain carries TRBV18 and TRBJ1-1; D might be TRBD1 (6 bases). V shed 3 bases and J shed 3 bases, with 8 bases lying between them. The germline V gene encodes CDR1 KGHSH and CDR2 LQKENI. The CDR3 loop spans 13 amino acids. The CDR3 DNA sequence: TGTGCCAGCTCACCCGGACAGTACACTGAAGCTTTCTTT. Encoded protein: CASSPGQYTEAFF.

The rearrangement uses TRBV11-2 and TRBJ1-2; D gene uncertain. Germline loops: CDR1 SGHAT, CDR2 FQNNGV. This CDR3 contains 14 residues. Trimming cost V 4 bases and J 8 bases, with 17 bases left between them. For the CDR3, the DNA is TGTGCCAGCAGCTCCTCCCTCGGGGATACGGGCTACACCTTC. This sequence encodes CASSSSLGDTGYTF. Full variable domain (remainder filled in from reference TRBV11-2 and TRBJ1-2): EAGVAQSPRYKIIEKRQSVAFWCNPISGHATLYWYQQILGQGPKLLIQFQNNGVVDDSQLPKDRFSAERLKGVDSTLKIQPAKLEDSAVYLCASSSSLGDTGYTFGSGTRLTVV.

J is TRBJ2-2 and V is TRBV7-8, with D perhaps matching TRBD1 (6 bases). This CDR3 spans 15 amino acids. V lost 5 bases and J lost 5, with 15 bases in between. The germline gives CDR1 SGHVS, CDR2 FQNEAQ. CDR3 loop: CASSPRTASTGELFF. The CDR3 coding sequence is TGTGCCAGCAGCCCGCGGACAGCTTCGACCGGGGAGCTGTTTTTT.

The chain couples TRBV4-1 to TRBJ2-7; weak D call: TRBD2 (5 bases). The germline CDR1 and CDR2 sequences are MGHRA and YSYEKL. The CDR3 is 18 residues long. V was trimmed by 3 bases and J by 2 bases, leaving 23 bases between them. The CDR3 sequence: CASSQTIRGRGYTYEQYF. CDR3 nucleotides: TGCGCCAGCAGCCAGACGATTCGGGGAAGAGGGTATACCTACGAGCAGTACTTC.

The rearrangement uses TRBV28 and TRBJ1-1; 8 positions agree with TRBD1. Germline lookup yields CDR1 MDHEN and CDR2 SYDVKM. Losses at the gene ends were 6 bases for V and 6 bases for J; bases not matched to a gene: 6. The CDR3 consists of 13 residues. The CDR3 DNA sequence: TGTGCCAGCAGCCGGACAGGGTCCCCTGAAGCTTTCTTT. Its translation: CASSRTGSPEAFF.

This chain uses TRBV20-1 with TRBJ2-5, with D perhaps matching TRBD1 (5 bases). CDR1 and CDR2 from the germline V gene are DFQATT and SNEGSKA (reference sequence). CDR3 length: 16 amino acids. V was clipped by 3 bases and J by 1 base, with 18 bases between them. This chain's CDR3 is CSASATGWGPQETQYF. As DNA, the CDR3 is TGCAGTGCTAGTGCAACAGGTTGGGGTCCCCAAGAGACCCAGTACTTC.

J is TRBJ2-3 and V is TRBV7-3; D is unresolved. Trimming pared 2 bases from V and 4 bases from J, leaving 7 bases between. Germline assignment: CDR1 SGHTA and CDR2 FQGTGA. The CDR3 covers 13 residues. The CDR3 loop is CASSLEAADTQYF. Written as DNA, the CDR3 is TGTGCCAGCAGCTTAGAGGCTGCAGATACGCAGTATTTT.

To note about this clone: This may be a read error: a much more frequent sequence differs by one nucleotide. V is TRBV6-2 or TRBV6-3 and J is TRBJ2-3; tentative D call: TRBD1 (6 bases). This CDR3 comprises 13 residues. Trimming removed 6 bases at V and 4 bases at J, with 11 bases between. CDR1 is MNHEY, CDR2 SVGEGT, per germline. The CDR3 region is CASSSTGPDTQYF. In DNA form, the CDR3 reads TGTGCCAGCAGCTCTACAGGGCCAGATACGCAGTATTTT.

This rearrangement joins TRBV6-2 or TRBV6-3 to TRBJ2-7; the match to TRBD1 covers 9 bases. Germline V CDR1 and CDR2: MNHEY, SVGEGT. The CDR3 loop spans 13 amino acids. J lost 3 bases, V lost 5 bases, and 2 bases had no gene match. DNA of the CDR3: TGTGCCAGCAGTAGGGACAGGGACTACGAGCAGTACTTC. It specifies CASSRDRDYEQYF.

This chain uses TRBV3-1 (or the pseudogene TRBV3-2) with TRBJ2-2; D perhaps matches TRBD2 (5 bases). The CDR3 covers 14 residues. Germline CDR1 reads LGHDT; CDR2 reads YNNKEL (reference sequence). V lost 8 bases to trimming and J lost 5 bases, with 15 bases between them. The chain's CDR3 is CASLGPGETGELFF. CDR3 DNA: TGTGCCAGCTTAGGCCCCGGGGAAACCGGGGAGCTGTTTTTT.

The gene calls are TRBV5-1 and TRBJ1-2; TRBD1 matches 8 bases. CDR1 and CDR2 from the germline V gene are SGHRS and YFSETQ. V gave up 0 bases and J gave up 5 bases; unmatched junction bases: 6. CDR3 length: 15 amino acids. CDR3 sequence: CASSLGQGARYGYTF. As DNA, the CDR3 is TGCGCCAGCAGCTTGGGGCAGGGGGCTAGGTATGGCTACACCTTC.

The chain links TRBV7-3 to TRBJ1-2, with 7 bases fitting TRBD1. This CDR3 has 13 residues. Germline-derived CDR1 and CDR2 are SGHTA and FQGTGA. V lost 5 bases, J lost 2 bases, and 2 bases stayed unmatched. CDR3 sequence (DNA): TGTGCCAGCAGCCCGGGACAGAACTATGGCTACACCTTC. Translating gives CASSPGQNYGYTF.

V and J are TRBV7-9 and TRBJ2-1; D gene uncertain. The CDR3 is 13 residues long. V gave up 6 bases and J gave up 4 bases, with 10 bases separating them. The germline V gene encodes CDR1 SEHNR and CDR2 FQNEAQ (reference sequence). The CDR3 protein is CASSRVEYNEQFF. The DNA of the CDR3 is TGTGCCAGCAGTCGAGTAGAGTACAATGAGCAGTTCTTC.

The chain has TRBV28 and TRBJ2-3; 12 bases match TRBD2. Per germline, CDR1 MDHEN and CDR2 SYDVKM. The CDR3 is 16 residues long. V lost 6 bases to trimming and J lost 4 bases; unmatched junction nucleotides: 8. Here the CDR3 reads CASSALAGGGADTQYF. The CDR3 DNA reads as TGTGCCAGCAGCGCACTAGCGGGAGGAGGTGCAGATACGCAGTATTTT.

The CDR3 sequence: CASSHPPTGVGAFF. Written as DNA, the CDR3 is TGCGCCAGCAGCCATCCCCCGACAGGGGTTGGGGCTTTCTTT. The chain uses TRBV4-1 and TRBJ1-1; 8 bases are a match to TRBD1. The CDR3 runs 14 residues. The trim removed 3 bases at V and 11 bases at J, leaving 11 bases unmatched. From germline, CDR1 is MGHRA and CDR2 YSYEKL.

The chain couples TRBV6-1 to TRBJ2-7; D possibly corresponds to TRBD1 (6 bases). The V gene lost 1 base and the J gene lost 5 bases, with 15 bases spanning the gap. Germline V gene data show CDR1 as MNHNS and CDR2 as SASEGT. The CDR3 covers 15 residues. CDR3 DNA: TGTGCCAGCAGTGAAGTTGGGGGCTTAGCGAACGAGCAGTACTTC. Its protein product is CASSEVGGLANEQYF.

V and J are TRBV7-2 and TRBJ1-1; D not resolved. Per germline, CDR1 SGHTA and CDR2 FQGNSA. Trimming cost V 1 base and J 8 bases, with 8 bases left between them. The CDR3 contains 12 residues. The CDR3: CASSLEAREAFF. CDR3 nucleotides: TGTGCCAGCAGCTTAGAAGCCAGGGAAGCTTTCTTT.

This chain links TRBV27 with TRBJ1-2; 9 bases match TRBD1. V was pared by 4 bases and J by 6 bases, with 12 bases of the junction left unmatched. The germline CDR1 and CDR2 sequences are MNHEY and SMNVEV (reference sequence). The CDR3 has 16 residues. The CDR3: CASSSGQGGIPHGYTF. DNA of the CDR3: TGTGCCAGCAGTTCGGGACAGGGAGGAATTCCTCATGGCTACACCTTC.

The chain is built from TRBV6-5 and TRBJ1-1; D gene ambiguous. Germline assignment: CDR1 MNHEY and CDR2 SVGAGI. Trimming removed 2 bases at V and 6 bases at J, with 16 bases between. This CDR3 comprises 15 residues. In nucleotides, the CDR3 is TGTGCCAGCAGTTACAGCCCCTCGGGTTGGTCTGAAGCTTTCTTT. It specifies CASSYSPSGWSEAFF.

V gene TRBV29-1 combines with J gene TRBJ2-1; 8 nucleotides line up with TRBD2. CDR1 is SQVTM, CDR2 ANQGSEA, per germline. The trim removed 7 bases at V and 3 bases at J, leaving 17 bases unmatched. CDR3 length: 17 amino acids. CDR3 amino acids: CSEGGLAGSNFYNEQFF. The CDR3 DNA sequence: TGCAGCGAAGGAGGTCTAGCGGGCAGCAATTTCTACAATGAGCAGTTCTTC.

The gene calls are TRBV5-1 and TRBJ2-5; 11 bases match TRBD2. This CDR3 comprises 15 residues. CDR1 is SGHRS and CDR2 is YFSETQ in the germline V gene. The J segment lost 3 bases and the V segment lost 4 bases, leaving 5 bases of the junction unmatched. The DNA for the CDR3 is TGCGCCAGCAGCGTTAGCGGGGGGGTTGAAGAGACCCAGTACTTC. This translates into CASSVSGGVEETQYF.

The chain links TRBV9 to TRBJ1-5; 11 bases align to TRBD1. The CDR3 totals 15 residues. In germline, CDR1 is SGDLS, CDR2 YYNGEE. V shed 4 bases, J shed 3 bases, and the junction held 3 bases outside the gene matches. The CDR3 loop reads CASSLGQGDNQPQHF. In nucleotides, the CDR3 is TGTGCCAGCAGCCTGGGACAGGGGGACAATCAGCCCCAGCATTTT.

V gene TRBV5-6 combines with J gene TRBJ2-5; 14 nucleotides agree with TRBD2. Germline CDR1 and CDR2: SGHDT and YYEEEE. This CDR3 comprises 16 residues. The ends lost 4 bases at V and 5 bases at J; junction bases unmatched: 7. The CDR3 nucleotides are TGTGCCAGCAGCCTGAGACTAGCGGGAGGGCTGGAGACCCAGTACTTC. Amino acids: CASSLRLAGGLETQYF.